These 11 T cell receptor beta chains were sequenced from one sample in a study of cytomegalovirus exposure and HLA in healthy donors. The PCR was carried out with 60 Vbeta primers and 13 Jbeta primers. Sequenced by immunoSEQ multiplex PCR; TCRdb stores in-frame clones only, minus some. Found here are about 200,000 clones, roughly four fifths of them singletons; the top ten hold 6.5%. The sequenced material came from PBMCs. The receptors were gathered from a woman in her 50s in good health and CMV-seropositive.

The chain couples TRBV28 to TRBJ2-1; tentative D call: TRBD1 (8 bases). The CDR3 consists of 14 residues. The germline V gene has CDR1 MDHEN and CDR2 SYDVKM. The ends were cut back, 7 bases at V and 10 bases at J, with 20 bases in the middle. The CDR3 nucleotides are TGTGCCAGCATTTCGACAGGGGAGGGGAGCGAGCAGTTCTTC. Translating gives CASISTGEGSEQFF.

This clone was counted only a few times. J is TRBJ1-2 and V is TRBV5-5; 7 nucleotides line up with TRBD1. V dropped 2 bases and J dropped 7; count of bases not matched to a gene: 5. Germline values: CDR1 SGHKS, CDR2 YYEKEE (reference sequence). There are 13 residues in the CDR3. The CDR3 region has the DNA TGTGCCAGCAGCTTTACAGGGGCCGGTGGCTACACCTTC. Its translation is CASSFTGAGGYTF.

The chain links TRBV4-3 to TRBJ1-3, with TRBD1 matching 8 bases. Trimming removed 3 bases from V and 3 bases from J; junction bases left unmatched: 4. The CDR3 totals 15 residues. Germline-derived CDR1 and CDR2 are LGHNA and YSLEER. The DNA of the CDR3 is TGCGCCAGCAGCCAGACGACAGGGGTTGGAAACACCATATATTTT. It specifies CASSQTTGVGNTIYF.

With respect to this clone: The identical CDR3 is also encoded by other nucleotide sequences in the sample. This CDR3 reads CASSLGSGSNQPQHF. The CDR3 DNA is TGTGCCAGCAGCTTAGGATCCGGTAGCAATCAGCCCCAGCATTTT. J is TRBJ1-5 and V is TRBV7-2, with D hard to call. CDR1 is SGHTA and CDR2 is FQGNSA in the germline V gene. V shed 1 base and J shed 0 bases, with 7 bases lying between them. The CDR3 has 15 amino acids.

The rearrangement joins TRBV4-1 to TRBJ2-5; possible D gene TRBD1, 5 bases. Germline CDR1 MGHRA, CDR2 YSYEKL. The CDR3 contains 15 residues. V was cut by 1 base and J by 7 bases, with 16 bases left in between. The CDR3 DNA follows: TGCGCCAGCAGCCAAGCCGGACCAGGGCCGTGGACCCAGTACTTC. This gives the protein CASSQAGPGPWTQYF.

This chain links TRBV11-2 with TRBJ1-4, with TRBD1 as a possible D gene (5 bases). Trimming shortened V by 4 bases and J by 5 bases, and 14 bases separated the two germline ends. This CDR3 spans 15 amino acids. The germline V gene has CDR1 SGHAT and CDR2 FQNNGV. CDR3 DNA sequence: TGTGCCAGCAGCTCCCCCGGGGGGGGGAATGAAAAACTGTTTTTT. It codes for CASSSPGGGNEKLFF.

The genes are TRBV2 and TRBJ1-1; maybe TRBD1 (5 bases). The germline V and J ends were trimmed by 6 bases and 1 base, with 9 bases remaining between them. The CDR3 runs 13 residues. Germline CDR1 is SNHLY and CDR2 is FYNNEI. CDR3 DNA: TGTGCCAGCAGCGCCCAGGGGAACACTGAAGCTTTCTTT. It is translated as CASSAQGNTEAFF.

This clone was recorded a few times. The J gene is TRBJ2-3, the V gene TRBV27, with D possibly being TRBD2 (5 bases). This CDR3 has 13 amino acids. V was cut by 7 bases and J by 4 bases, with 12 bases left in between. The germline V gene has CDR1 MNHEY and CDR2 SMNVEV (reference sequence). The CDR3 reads CASKDLGSDTQYF. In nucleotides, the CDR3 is TGTGCCAGCAAGGACTTGGGCTCAGATACGCAGTATTTT.

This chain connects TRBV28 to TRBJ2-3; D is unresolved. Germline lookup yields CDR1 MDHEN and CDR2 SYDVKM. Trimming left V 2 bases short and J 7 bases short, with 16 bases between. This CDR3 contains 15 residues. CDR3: CASSLTQSPQNTQYF. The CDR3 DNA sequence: TGTGCCAGCAGTTTAACACAATCCCCACAAAATACGCAGTATTTT.

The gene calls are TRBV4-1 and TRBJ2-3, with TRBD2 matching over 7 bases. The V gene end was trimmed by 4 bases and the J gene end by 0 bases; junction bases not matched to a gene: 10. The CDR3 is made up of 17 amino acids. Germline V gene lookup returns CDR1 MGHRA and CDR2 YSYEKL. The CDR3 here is CASSLLPSGTSTDTQYF. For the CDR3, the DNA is TGCGCCAGCAGCCTCCTGCCCAGCGGGACTAGCACAGATACGCAGTATTTT.

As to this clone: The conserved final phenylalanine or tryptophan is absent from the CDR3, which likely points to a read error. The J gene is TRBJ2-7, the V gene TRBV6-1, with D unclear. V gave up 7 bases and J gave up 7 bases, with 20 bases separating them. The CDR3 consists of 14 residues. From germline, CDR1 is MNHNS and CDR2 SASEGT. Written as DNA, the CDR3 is TGTGCCAGCAAACCTGGACCTGCCTCTGGGGAGCAGTACTGC. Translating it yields CASKPGPASGEQYC.